A selection of T cell receptor beta chains follows, all from one sample in a study of CD8 T cells in Susac syndrome. One entry per CDR3 protein results from TCRdb running MiXCR on the immunoSEQ multiplex PCR reads. Among 150,000 to 200,000 distinct CDR3 sequences listed, about 95% were seen once. The sequenced material came from CD4+ T cells from PBMCs. The receptors derive from a human donor in good health. Both conserved end residues are part of each CDR3. Each record gives: clone size, J gene, V gene, D gene, CDR3 protein, CDR3 DNA. A D gene is named only where the DNA matches it firmly. Where a row states a size, it is once, few, many or the class of an expanded clone; other rows omit it.

>-|TRBJ2-7|TRBV6-1|-
CASSEARQYEQYF
TGTGCCAGCAGTGAAGCCCGACAGTACGAGCAGTACTTC
>-|TRBJ1-1|TRBV6-2/TRBV6-3|-
CASSYPHTEAFF
TGTGCCAGCAGTTATCCTCACACTGAAGCTTTCTTT
>-|TRBJ2-7|TRBV2|-
CASREIRGQYF
TGTGCCAGCAGGGAGATTCGAGGGCAGTACTTC
>once|TRBJ2-7|TRBV12-3/TRBV12-4|-
CASKPGNSYEQYF
TGTGCCAGCAAGCCGGGGAACTCCTACGAGCAGTACTTC
>once|TRBJ1-4|TRBV29-1|-
CSVAGSNEKLFF
TGCAGCGTGGCCGGGTCCAATGAAAAACTGTTTTTT
>-|TRBJ2-5|TRBV5-4|TRBD1
CASSAQGYQETQYF
TGTGCCAGCAGCGCACAGGGGTACCAAGAGACCCAGTACTTC
>few|TRBJ1-1|TRBV3-1|-
CASSQDSREAFF
TGTGCCAGCAGCCAAGATTCCAGGGAAGCTTTCTTT
>once|TRBJ1-1|TRBV20-1|-
CSARVPGYTEAFF
TGCAGTGCTAGAGTGCCCGGGTACACTGAAGCTTTCTTT
>-|TRBJ1-1|TRBV6-5|-
CASSGPFQNTEAFF
TGTGCCAGCAGCGGACCTTTTCAGAACACTGAAGCTTTCTTT
>-|TRBJ1-2|TRBV3-1|-
CASSLQTGRGFGYTF
TGTGCCAGCAGCCTACAAACAGGACGGGGTTTTGGCTACACCTTC
>-|TRBJ2-2|TRBV10-3|-
CAISAGDLTGELFF
TGTGCCATCAGTGCTGGGGACCTAACCGGGGAGCTGTTTTTT
>-|TRBJ2-6|TRBV5-4|-
CASSFGSGANVLTF
TGTGCCAGCAGCTTCGGTTCTGGGGCCAACGTCCTGACTTTC
>once|TRBJ2-3|TRBV20-1|TRBD2
CSARAPGGSTDTQYF
TGCAGTGCTAGAGCACCGGGGGGGAGCACAGATACGCAGTATTTT
>-|TRBJ1-2|TRBV3-1|-
CASSQSVVTVLGYTF
TGTGCCAGCAGCCAATCTGTGGTGACAGTATTAGGCTACACCTTC
>-|TRBJ2-5|TRBV7-6|-
CASSLAGGTKRVNF
TGTGCCAGCAGCCTAGCCGGAGGGACCAAGAGAGTAAACTTC
>-|TRBJ2-5|TRBV25-1|TRBD1
CASQRQGEETQYF
TGTGCCAGCCAGAGACAGGGTGAGGAGACCCAGTACTTC
>-|TRBJ2-7|TRBV20-1|-
CRVSQGPGGEQYF
TGCAGAGTCAGTCAGGGGCCCGGGGGCGAGCAGTACTTC
>-|TRBJ1-1|TRBV29-1|-
CSAKGNTEAFF
TGCAGCGCTAAGGGTAACACTGAAGCTTTCTTT
>once|TRBJ2-5|TRBV20-1|-
CSAGAGPQETQYF
TGCAGTGCAGGGGCGGGGCCACAAGAGACCCAGTACTTC
>once|TRBJ1-6|TRBV7-2|TRBD1
CASSPGGQGGNSPLHF
TGTGCCAGCAGCCCCGGGGGACAGGGAGGGAATTCACCCCTCCACTTT
>-|TRBJ1-1|TRBV20-1|TRBD1
CSANPPNRGQNTEAFF
TGCAGTGCTAACCCACCAAACAGGGGCCAGAACACTGAAGCTTTCTTT
>once|TRBJ2-5|TRBV7-2|TRBD2
CASSPGLAVAYF
TGTGCCAGCAGCCCCGGACTAGCGGTGGCGTACTTC
>-|TRBJ2-5|TRBV3-1|-
CASSQPGRGMTQYF
TGTGCCAGCAGCCAGCCAGGTCGTGGAATGACCCAGTACTTC
>-|TRBJ2-7|TRBV6-5|TRBD1
CASYQGQGIYEQYF
TGTGCCAGCTACCAGGGACAGGGCATCTACGAGCAGTACTTC
>-|TRBJ2-6|TRBV29-1|-
CSVGGSAGANVLTF
TGCAGCGTTGGGGGTTCCGCTGGGGCCAACGTCCTGACTTTC
>-|TRBJ1-2|TRBV20-1|-
CSARLGHYGYTF
TGCAGTGCTAGGTTAGGGCACTATGGCTACACCTTC
>-|TRBJ1-2|TRBV18|-
CASSLAGSGYTF
TGTGCCAGCTCACTTGCAGGGTCTGGCTACACCTTC
>-|TRBJ1-1|TRBV20-1|-
CSGKSPPNTEAFF
TGCAGTGGCAAATCACCGCCGAACACTGAAGCTTTCTTT
>-|TRBJ2-1|TRBV5-1|-
CASSLGPGEVLEQFF
TGCGCCAGCAGCTTGGGGCCGGGAGAGGTGTTGGAGCAGTTCTTC
>-|TRBJ2-7|TRBV18|-
CASSRTDSYEQYF
TGTGCCAGCTCACGGACAGACTCCTACGAGCAGTACTTC
>-|TRBJ1-1|TRBV11-2|-
CASSRQNTEAFF
TGTGCCAGCAGCCGACAGAACACTGAAGCTTTCTTT
>few|TRBJ1-2|TRBV6-6|-
CASSPDGSYGYTF
TGTGCCAGCAGTCCTGACGGGTCCTATGGCTACACCTTC
>-|TRBJ2-3|TRBV7-9|-
CAVAGGQYSGDTQYF
TGTGCTGTGGCAGGGGGGCAGTATTCCGGAGATACGCAGTATTTT
>-|TRBJ2-3|TRBV20-1|TRBD2
CSARVAGGQETQYF
TGCAGTGCTAGGGTAGCGGGGGGGCAGGAAACGCAGTATTTT
>-|TRBJ2-3|TRBV9|-
CASSVDGRDTQYF
TGTGCCAGCAGCGTAGACGGGAGAGATACGCAGTATTTT
>-|TRBJ1-5|TRBV4-3|-
CASSQEGTQPQHF
TGCGCCAGCAGCCAAGAGGGAACTCAGCCCCAGCATTTT
>-|TRBJ1-5|TRBV9|TRBD1
CASSLDGTGHQPQHF
TGTGCCAGCAGCCTAGACGGGACAGGGCATCAGCCCCAGCATTTT
>-|TRBJ1-5|TRBV28|TRBD1
CASILTGRINQPQHF
TGTGCCAGCATCCTGACAGGGAGGATCAATCAGCCCCAGCATTTT
>-|TRBJ2-7|TRBV20-1|-
CSVTGEGHYEQYF
TGCAGTGTCACAGGGGAGGGTCACTACGAGCAGTACTTC
>-|TRBJ2-4|TRBV20-1|-
CSALTSGKNIQYF
TGCAGTGCCCTCACCAGTGGCAAAAACATTCAGTACTTC
>-|TRBJ2-7|TRBV3-1|TRBD1
CASSQVGTGAYEQYF
TGTGCCAGCAGCCAAGTCGGGACAGGGGCGTACGAGCAGTACTTC
>-|TRBJ1-2|TRBV29-1|-
CSVHPRATNGYTF
TGCAGCGTTCACCCTCGGGCCACGAATGGCTACACCTTC
>-|TRBJ2-3|TRBV20-1|-
CSAQDSSTDTQYF
TGCAGTGCTCAGGACAGTAGCACAGATACGCAGTATTTT
>-|TRBJ2-5|TRBV18|-
CASSPPPGDEGTQYF
TGTGCCAGCTCACCACCTCCAGGGGATGAGGGGACCCAGTACTTC
>-|TRBJ1-4|TRBV4-3|TRBD1
CASSQNGQGGSKEKLFF
TGCGCCAGCAGCCAAAATGGACAGGGGGGTTCCAAAGAAAAACTGTTTTTT
>few|TRBJ2-1|TRBV23-1|-
CASSQRPHNEQFF
TGCGCCAGCAGTCAACGGCCCCACAATGAGCAGTTCTTC
>-|TRBJ1-1|TRBV18|-
CASSPPGKIEAFF
TGTGCCAGCTCACCCCCAGGGAAGATAGAAGCTTTCTTT
>-|TRBJ1-2|TRBV12-3/TRBV12-4|-
CASSRDVNYGYTF
TGTGCCAGCAGCCGGGACGTTAACTATGGCTACACCTTC
>-|TRBJ2-1|TRBV18|-
CASSPYLVHEQFF
TGTGCCAGCTCACCATACTTGGTGCATGAGCAGTTCTTC
>-|TRBJ2-2|TRBV20-1|-
CSAYATGTGELFF
TGCAGTGCCTATGCCACTGGGACCGGGGAGCTGTTTTTT
>-|TRBJ1-6|TRBV7-9|-
CASSLSSSYNSPLHF
TGTGCCAGCAGCTTATCTAGCTCCTATAATTCACCCCTCCACTTT